A single TCR beta chain is shown here with its context. The sample is drawn from a study of blood T cell repertoires in COVID-19. TCRdb's table, derived via immunoSEQ multiplex PCR, lists solely in-frame clones and lacks some. Here the sample spans 150,000 to 200,000 clones, about 83% being singletons. CDR1 SNHLY and CDR2 FYNNEI come from the germline V gene. CDR3 size: 15 residues. Deletions cut 7 bases from V and 3 bases from J, with 15 bases between. Sequenced input: peripheral blood. The TCR was taken from a woman in her 70s with COVID-19, enrolled during active disease. The gene calls are TRBV2 and TRBJ2-2; maybe TRBD1 (5 bases). In DNA, the CDR3 is TGTGCCAGCACCAGGGCTCGGGCCGACACCGGGGAGCTGTTTTTT. This codes for CASTRARADTGELFF.